A single sample is the source of the 18 T cell receptor beta chains below, sequenced in a study of patients and donors after allogeneic stem cell transplantation. Each CDR3 protein gets one entry after TCRdb re-called the RT-PCR reads with MiXCR. The repertoire holds approximately 430,000 distinct CDR3 sequences, with roughly 16% as singletons. Material: blood, either unsorted or a sorted T cell fraction (not recorded which). These receptors all stem from a human donor who was either an allogeneic HSCT recipient or a stem cell or donor lymphocyte infusion donor (not recorded which). It is not recorded whose cells these are; they may come from a transplant donor.

There are a few counts of this clonotype. The CDR3 region has the DNA TGCGCCAGCAGCTCTACGGCCACCGGGGAGCTGTTTTTT. It is translated as CASSSTATGELFF. The chain joins TRBV5-1 to TRBJ2-2; D remains ambiguous. Trimming removed 3 bases at V and 4 bases at J, with 7 bases between. The germline V gene encodes CDR1 SGHRS and CDR2 YFSETQ. This CDR3 has 13 residues.

The V and J genes are TRBV20-1 and TRBJ1-5; TRBD1 is a possible D gene (5 bases). Germline V gene lookup returns CDR1 DFQATT and CDR2 SNEGSKA (reference sequence). The CDR3 has 13 amino acids. Trimming removed 1 base from V and 5 bases from J, with 9 bases in between. The CDR3 protein is CSARGGEDQPQHF. As DNA, the CDR3 is TGCAGTGCTAGAGGGGGCGAGGATCAGCCCCAGCATTTT.

V usage is TRBV11-3 and J usage is TRBJ1-3; D is unresolved. The germline V gene encodes CDR1 SGHNT and CDR2 YENEEA. V lost 1 base to trimming and J lost 0 bases, with 13 bases between them. The CDR3 is 17 amino acids. In nucleotides, the CDR3 is TGTGCCAGCAGCTTAGTGATGGGCACTCGCTCTGGAAACACCATATATTTT. Translated, it gives CASSLVMGTRSGNTIYF.

The V and J genes are TRBV9 and TRBJ2-7; 12 bases fit TRBD2. CDR3 length equals 15 residues. CDR1 is SGDLS, CDR2 YYNGEE, per germline. V lost 0 bases, J lost 2 bases, and 0 bases stayed unmatched. CDR3 amino acids: CASSVGTSGTYEQYF. In DNA form, the CDR3 reads TGTGCCAGCAGCGTAGGGACTAGCGGGACCTACGAGCAGTACTTC.

The chain combines TRBV20-1 with TRBJ1-5; 9 positions match TRBD1. Germline-derived CDR1 and CDR2 are DFQATT and SNEGSKA (reference sequence). The CDR3 has 15 residues. V was clipped by 5 bases and J by 3 bases; unmatched bases: 8. The CDR3: CSAGQGWGANQPQHF. CDR3 sequence (DNA): TGCAGTGCTGGACAGGGGTGGGGCGCCAATCAGCCCCAGCATTTT.

The table lists this clonotype with a few counts. CDR3 region: CASSLAGTFSYNEQFF. The CDR3 DNA reads TGCGCCAGCAGCTTAGCCGGGACTTTCTCCTACAATGAGCAGTTCTTC. V gene TRBV5-1 combines with J gene TRBJ2-1; D is perhaps TRBD2 (6 bases). V was cut by 2 bases and J by 0 bases, with 12 bases left in between. The CDR3 spans 16 residues. The germline gives CDR1 SGHRS, CDR2 YFSETQ. Full variable domain (rest looked up from reference TRBV5-1 and TRBJ2-1): KAGVTQTPRYLIKTRGQQVTLSCSPISGHRSVSWYQQTPGQGLQFLFEYFSETQRNKGNFPGRFSGRQFSNSRSEMNVSTLELGDSALYLCASSLAGTFSYNEQFFGPGTRLTVL.

The chain has TRBV24-1 and TRBJ2-4, with TRBD2 matching 9 bases. V was pared by 3 bases and J by 5 bases, with 16 bases of the junction left unmatched. The CDR3 has 19 amino acids. CDR1 and CDR2 (germline): KGHDR, SFDVKD. In DNA, the CDR3 is TGTGCCACCAGTGATCCTCTTTTGGCGGGGGGGCCTCCGGAAAACATTCAGTACTTC. It is translated as CATSDPLLAGGPPENIQYF.

The chain recombines TRBV7-9 with TRBJ2-7, with 9 positions matching TRBD1. With V trimmed by 5 bases and J by 2 bases, 7 bases remained unmatched. CDR1 and CDR2 from the germline V gene are SEHNR and FQNEAQ (reference sequence). The length of the CDR3 is 15 residues. Here the CDR3 reads CASSGRDRVAYEQYF. CDR3 DNA: TGTGCCAGCAGCGGCCGGGACAGGGTCGCCTACGAGCAGTACTTC.

This clonotype has more than one count but fewer than ten. The gene calls are TRBV20-1 and TRBJ2-7; 7 bases match TRBD2. The V and J ends lost 6 bases and 3 bases, in that order; junction bases with no gene match: 11. Germline CDR1 DFQATT, CDR2 SNEGSKA (reference sequence). The CDR3 totals 14 residues. Here the CDR3 reads CSAHDRASGYEQYF. CDR3 DNA sequence: TGCAGTGCCCATGATCGGGCTAGCGGCTACGAGCAGTACTTC.

The chain uses TRBV2 and TRBJ1-2, with D unresolved. V dropped 5 bases and J dropped 1 base, with 17 bases sitting between them. This CDR3 is built from 16 residues. Per germline, CDR1 SNHLY and CDR2 FYNNEI. CDR3 protein: CASSKTRTVVNYGYTF. DNA for the CDR3: TGTGCCAGCAGTAAAACCCGGACCGTGGTTAACTATGGCTACACCTTC.

There are many counts of this clonotype. The chain carries TRBV12-3 or TRBV12-4 and TRBJ2-1, with D possibly being TRBD1 (6 bases). Trimming removed 11 bases from V and 4 bases from J, with 18 bases in between. This CDR3 contains 14 residues. CDR3 DNA sequence: TGTGCCGGGGGCGGGCAGAGAAGTTACAATGAGCAGTTCTTC. Its protein product is CAGGGQRSYNEQFF.

J is TRBJ2-3 and V is TRBV2; 8 bases align to TRBD2. The V gene's germline CDR1 is SNHLY and CDR2 FYNNEI. This CDR3 comprises 14 residues. Trimming removed 6 bases from V and 2 bases from J; junction bases left unmatched: 4. The chain's CDR3 is CASRKREPTDTQYF. CDR3 DNA: TGTGCCAGCAGGAAGCGGGAGCCCACAGATACGCAGTATTTT.

This rearrangement joins TRBV4-1 to TRBJ1-4; perhaps TRBD1 as D (5 bases). The CDR3 has 13 residues. CDR1 MGHRA and CDR2 YSYEKL come from the germline V gene. Trimming stripped 5 bases from V and 3 bases from J, with 7 bases between. CDR3 nucleotides: TGCGCCAGCAGCGGGGGTTCTAATGAAAAACTGTTTTTT. It codes for CASSGGSNEKLFF.

This clonotype was seen many times. This rearrangement joins TRBV20-1 to TRBJ2-1, with TRBD2 matching 10 bases. The CDR3 consists of 15 residues. Germline V lookup: CDR1 DFQATT, CDR2 SNEGSKA (reference sequence). V lost 5 bases, J lost 4 bases, and 8 bases stayed unmatched. The CDR3 region has the DNA TGCAGTGCTCCCCCGGGACTAGCGATATACAATGAGCAGTTCTTC. Protein product: CSAPPGLAIYNEQFF.

There are a few counts of this clonotype. This rearrangement joins TRBV5-6 to TRBJ2-7, with TRBD1 matching over 9 bases. V lost 4 bases and J lost 2; bases outside the gene matches: 7. The length of the CDR3 is 15 residues. The germline V gene encodes CDR1 SGHDT and CDR2 YYEEEE. CDR3 sequence: CASSARTGVTYEQYF. The CDR3 nucleotides read TGTGCCAGCAGCGCGAGGACAGGGGTGACCTACGAGCAGTACTTC. Full variable domain (outside the CDR3, taken from reference TRBV5-6 and TRBJ2-7): DAGVTQSPTHLIKTRGQQVTLRCSPKSGHDTVSWYQQALGQGPQFIFQYYEEEERQRGNFPDRFSGHQFPNYSSELNVNALLLGDSALYLCASSARTGVTYEQYFGPGTRLTVT.

This clonotype was seen a handful of times. This chain connects TRBV12-3 or TRBV12-4 to TRBJ2-7; 11 nucleotides line up with TRBD1. The CDR3 totals 14 residues. J lost 5 bases, V lost 3 bases, and 3 bases had no gene match. In DNA form, the CDR3 reads TGTGCCAGCAGTTTCGGGACAGGGGGAGACGAGCAGTACTTC. Translated: CASSFGTGGDEQYF.

This sequence joins TRBV4-1 and TRBJ2-3; 11 nucleotides line up with TRBD2. This CDR3 contains 15 residues. V lost 4 bases to trimming and J lost 4 bases; unmatched junction nucleotides: 4. Germline lookup yields CDR1 MGHRA and CDR2 YSYEKL. The CDR3 sequence: CASSPIAGGPDTQYF. CDR3 nucleotides: TGCGCCAGCAGCCCGATAGCGGGAGGGCCAGATACGCAGTATTTT.

This clonotype was observed a few times. The chain recombines TRBV13 with TRBJ2-7; TRBD2 agrees at 12 bases. Trimming cost V 4 bases and J 4 bases; bases outside gene matches: 11. Germline CDR1 PRHDT, CDR2 FYEKMQ (reference sequence). This CDR3 region has 17 residues. CDR3 sequence: CASSSPGLAGRQYEQYF. In DNA form, the CDR3 reads TGTGCCAGCAGCTCCCCCGGACTAGCGGGAAGGCAATACGAGCAGTACTTC. Complete variable domain (other parts from reference TRBV13 and TRBJ2-7): AAGVIQSPRHLIKEKRETATLKCYPIPRHDTVYWYQQGPGQDPQFLISFYEKMQSDKGSIPDRFSAQQFSDYHSELNMSSLELGDSALYFCASSSPGLAGRQYEQYFGPGTRLTVT.